This T cell receptor (beta chain) was observed in a study of blood T cell repertoires in COVID-19. The CDR3 contains 12 residues. Trimming removed 3 bases from V and 5 bases from J, with 9 bases in between. Germline lookup yields CDR1 GTSNPN and CDR2 SVGIG (reference sequence). The assay was immunoSEQ multiplex PCR, and TCRdb's table has in-frame clones only and misses some. This repertoire shows roughly 15,000 clones, around 70% found once; its top ten account for 20% to 25%. The TCR comes from a boy aged 2-15 years with active or convalescent COVID-19. The V gene is TRBV30, the J gene TRBJ2-3; TRBD2 is a possible D gene (6 bases). Sequenced material: peripheral blood. CDR3 in DNA: TGTGCCTGGAGGCGGGGAGGAGATACGCAGTATTTT. The encoded protein is CAWRRGGDTQYF. The variable domain in full, completed from reference TRBV30 and TRBJ2-3, reads SQTIHQWPATLVQPVGSPLSLECTVEGTSNPNLYWYRQAAGRGLQLLFYSVGIGQISSEVPQNLSASRPQDRQFILSSKKLLLSDSGFYLCAWRRGGDTQYFGPGTRLTVL.